This TCR beta chain is drawn from a study of blood T cell repertoires in COVID-19. Overall study: Material from acute and convalescent COVID-19 was sourced from the United States, Italy and Spain. Sample material is recorded as cDNA or gDNA derived from T cells, B-cell-depleted T cells, or PBMCs.

The CDR3 sequence is 13 residues long. Germline V gene data show CDR1 as SNHLY and CDR2 as FYNNEI. V was cut by 5 bases and J by 4 bases, with 10 bases left in between. As originally analysed: Estimation of nucleated cell counts relied on the amplification of reference gene primers. The repertoire was sequenced with immunoSEQ multiplex PCR; TCRdb's copy has only in-frame clones and lacks some. V, J and clone size are taken as reported in that table, and D and trimming were inferred from the DNA itself. The sample contains some 200,000 clones, roughly 84% of which appear only once. Sequencing input: peripheral blood. This TCR was sampled from a woman aged 60-70 years with acute or convalescent COVID-19. This chain links TRBV2 with TRBJ2-3; perhaps TRBD2 as D (6 bases). The CDR3 bases are TGTGCCAGCAGTCGCCGACTAGCAGATACGCAGTATTTT. Encoded protein: CASSRRLADTQYF. Combining the CDR3 with reference TRBV2 and TRBJ2-3 gives the whole variable domain EPEVTQTPSHQVTQMGQEVILRCVPISNHLYFYWYRQILGQKVEFLVSFYNNEISEKSEIFDDQFSVERPDGSNFTLKIRSTKLEDSAMYFCASSRRLADTQYFGPGTRLTVL.